This TCR beta chain was observed in a study of early T cells in non-severe SARS-CoV-2 infection. As for the study in general: The authors sequenced bulk RNA from unsorted whole blood, leaving chains unpaired. Study-wide results and caveats: VDJdb-based matching was biased toward anti-spike CD8 responses and missed private and CD4 specificities.

There are many counts of this clonotype. What it binds is unknown. Each cDNA molecule carried a unique molecular identifier. TCRdb re-called the 5' RACE reads through MiXCR, storing one row per CDR3 protein. The sample includes 50,000 to 65,000 distinct CDR3 sequences, about an eighth of them seen just once. With 3 bases removed from V and 4 bases from J, the gap between germline ends came to 10 bases. CDR1 is LNHDA and CDR2 is SQIVND in the germline V gene (reference sequence). The CDR3 has 14 residues. Input material: whole blood. The chain is built from TRBV19 and TRBJ2-1; no firm D call. The receptor was derived from an adult who was a healthcare worker with PCR-confirmed SARS-CoV-2 infection or an uninfected control (not recorded which). In DNA, the CDR3 is TGTGCCAGTAGTATGGGATCAGTTTACAATGAGCAGTTCTTC. Translating it yields CASSMGSVYNEQFF.